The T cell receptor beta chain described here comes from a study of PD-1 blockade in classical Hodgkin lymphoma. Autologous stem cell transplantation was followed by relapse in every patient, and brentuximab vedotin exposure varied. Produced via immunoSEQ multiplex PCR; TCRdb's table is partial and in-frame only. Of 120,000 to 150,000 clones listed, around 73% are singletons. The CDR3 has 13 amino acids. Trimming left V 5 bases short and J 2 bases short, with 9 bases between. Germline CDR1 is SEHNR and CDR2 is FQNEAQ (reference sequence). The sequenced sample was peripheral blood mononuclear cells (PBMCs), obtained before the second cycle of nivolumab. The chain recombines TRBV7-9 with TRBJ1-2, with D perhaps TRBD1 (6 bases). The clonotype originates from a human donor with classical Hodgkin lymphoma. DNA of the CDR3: TGTGCCAGCAGCGTAGGGGGGAACTATGGCTACACCTTC. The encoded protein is CASSVGGNYGYTF.